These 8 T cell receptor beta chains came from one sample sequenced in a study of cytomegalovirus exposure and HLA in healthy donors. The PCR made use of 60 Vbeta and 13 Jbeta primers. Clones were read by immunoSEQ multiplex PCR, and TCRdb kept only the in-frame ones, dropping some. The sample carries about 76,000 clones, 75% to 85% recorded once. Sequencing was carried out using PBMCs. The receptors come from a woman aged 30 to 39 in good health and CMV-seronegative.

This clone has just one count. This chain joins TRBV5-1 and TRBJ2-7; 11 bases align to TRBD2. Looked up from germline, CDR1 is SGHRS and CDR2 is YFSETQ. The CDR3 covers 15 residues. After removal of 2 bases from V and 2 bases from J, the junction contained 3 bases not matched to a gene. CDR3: CASSLVAGGPYEQYF. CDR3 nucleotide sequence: TGCGCCAGCAGCTTAGTAGCGGGAGGGCCCTACGAGCAGTACTTC.

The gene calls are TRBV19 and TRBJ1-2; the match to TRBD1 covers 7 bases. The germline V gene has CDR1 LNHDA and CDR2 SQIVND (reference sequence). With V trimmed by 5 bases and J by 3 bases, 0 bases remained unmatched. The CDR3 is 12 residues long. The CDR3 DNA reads TGTGCCAGTAGTGGACAGGACTATGGCTACACCTTC. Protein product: CASSGQDYGYTF.

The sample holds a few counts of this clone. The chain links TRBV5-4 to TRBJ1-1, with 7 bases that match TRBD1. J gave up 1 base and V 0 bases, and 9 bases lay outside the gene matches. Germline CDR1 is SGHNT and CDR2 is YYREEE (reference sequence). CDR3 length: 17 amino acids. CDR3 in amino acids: CASSLGGGAMRNTEAFF. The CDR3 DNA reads TGTGCCAGCAGCTTGGGAGGGGGCGCGATGAGGAACACTGAAGCTTTCTTT.

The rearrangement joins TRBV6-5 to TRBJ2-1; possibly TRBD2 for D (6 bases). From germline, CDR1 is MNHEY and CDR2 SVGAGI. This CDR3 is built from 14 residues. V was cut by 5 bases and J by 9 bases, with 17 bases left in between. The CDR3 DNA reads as TGTGCCAGCAGTGCTAAGGGATTCGGGGGTGAGCAGTTCTTC. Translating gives CASSAKGFGGEQFF.

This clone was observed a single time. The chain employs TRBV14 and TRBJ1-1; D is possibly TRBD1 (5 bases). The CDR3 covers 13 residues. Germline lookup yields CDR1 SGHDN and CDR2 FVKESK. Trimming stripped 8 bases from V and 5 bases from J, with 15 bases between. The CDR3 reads CASSGLGWTEAFF. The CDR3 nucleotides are TGTGCCAGCTCAGGGTTGGGGTGGACTGAAGCTTTCTTT.

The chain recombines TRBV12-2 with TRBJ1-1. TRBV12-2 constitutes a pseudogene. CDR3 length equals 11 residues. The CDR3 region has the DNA TGTGCAAGTCGCTTGAGCACTGAAGCTTTCTTT. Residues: CASRLSTEAFF.

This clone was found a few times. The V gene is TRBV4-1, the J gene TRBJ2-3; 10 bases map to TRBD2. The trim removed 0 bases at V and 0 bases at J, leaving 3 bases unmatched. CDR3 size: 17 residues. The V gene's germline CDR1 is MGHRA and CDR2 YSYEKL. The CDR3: CASSQDATSGSTDTQYF. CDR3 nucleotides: TGCGCCAGCAGCCAAGATGCGACTAGCGGGAGCACAGATACGCAGTATTTT.

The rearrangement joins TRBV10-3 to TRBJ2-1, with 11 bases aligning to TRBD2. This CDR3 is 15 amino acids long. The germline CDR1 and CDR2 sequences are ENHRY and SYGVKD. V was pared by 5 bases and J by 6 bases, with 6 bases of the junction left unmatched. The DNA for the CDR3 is TGTGCCATCAGTACTAGCGGGAGTTCTAGCAATGAGCAGTTCTTC. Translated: CAISTSGSSSNEQFF.